This TCR beta chain stems from a study of beta chain features in type 1 diabetes. In the study overall: Taken together, all samples contributed approximately 110,000,000 examined sorted cells.

Germline V CDR1 and CDR2: GTSNPN, SVGIG (reference sequence). This CDR3 has 13 amino acids. The V and J ends lost 4 bases and 6 bases, in that order; junction bases with no gene match: 3. A few counts support this clone. As yet, its antigen is unknown. Study conclusions and caveats: Among patients with Type 1 diabetes, TCRB CDR3s were moderately but significantly shorter in every one of the four CD4+ subsets.

Naive, central memory, regulatory and stem cell-like memory cells within the CD4+ compartment were sorted using CD45RO/CCR7/CD25/CD127/CD95/CD27. The sequenced template was cDNA made from the entire isolated RNA. Method: immunoSEQ multiplex PCR; TCRdb's copy keeps in-frame clones and lacks some. Counted here are 300,000 to 400,000 clones, approximately 10% occurring once; the ten biggest clones make up 0.015%. This chain links TRBV30 with TRBJ2-3; 11 nucleotides agree with TRBD2. This TCR was sampled from a woman younger than 45 in good health. Sequencing input: naive CD4+ T cells from blood. The CDR3 sequence is CAWKVAGGDTQYF. In DNA form, the CDR3 reads TGTGCCTGGAAGGTAGCGGGAGGGGATACGCAGTATTTT.